A selection of T cell receptor beta chains follows, all from one sample in a study of blood T cell repertoires in COVID-19. Generated by immunoSEQ multiplex PCR, the TCRdb table keeps only in-frame clones and is missing some. This repertoire shows hundreds of thousands of clones, about 88% found once; its top ten account for approximately 1.5%. Material for sequencing was PBMCs or T cells enriched from blood (not recorded which). These receptors originate from a woman in her late teens or twenties who had been exposed to COVID-19. CDR3s include the opening cysteine and the closing phenylalanine or tryptophan. Fields, in order: CDR3 protein, CDR3 DNA, D gene, J gene, clone size, V gene. D genes are given only for firm matches. Where a row states a size, it is once, few, many or the class of an expanded clone; other rows omit it.

CASSPGDRQNTEAFF | TGTGCCAGCAGCCCTGGGGACAGGCAAAACACTGAAGCTTTCTTT | TRBD1 | TRBJ1-1 | NA | TRBV7-8
CASSTTSGGSYEQYF | TGTGCCAGCAGTACGACTAGCGGGGGATCCTACGAGCAGTACTTC | TRBD2 | TRBJ2-7 | NA | TRBV27
CASSQDRGRVGTEIF | TGCGCCAGCAGCCAAGATCGGGGCAGGGTAGGGACAGAGATCTTT | TRBD1 | TRBJ1-1 | NA | TRBV4-1
CASSLVGVDPEAFF | TGTGCCAGCAGCTTGGTAGGGGTTGACCCTGAAGCTTTCTTT | NA | TRBJ1-1 | NA | TRBV5-4
CASSLQGLGETQYF | TGTGCCAGCAGCCTCCAGGGGCTGGGCGAGACCCAGTACTTC | NA | TRBJ2-5 | NA | TRBV7-2
CASSDGGDSRLNEKLFF | TGTGCCAGCAGTGACGGCGGCGACAGCCGCCTTAATGAAAAACTGTTTTTT | NA | TRBJ1-4 | NA | TRBV2
CASSREGRFNYGYTF | TGTGCCAGCAGCCGGGAGGGCAGATTTAACTATGGCTACACCTTC | NA | TRBJ1-2 | few | TRBV5-5
CASSPLAGLQNEQFF | TGTGCCAGCAGTCCGCTAGCGGGACTACAAAATGAGCAGTTCTTC | TRBD2 | TRBJ2-1 | NA | TRBV27
CASSKIGQGSITRRYEQYF | TGTGCCAGCAGCAAAATAGGACAGGGGTCAATCACGCGCCGATACGAGCAGTACTTC | NA | TRBJ2-7 | NA | TRBV21-1
CASSLTSGSEQYF | TGTGCCAGCAGCTTGACTAGCGGGAGCGAGCAGTACTTC | TRBD2 | TRBJ2-7 | NA | TRBV3-1/TRBV3-2
CASRPLAEISYEQYF | TGTGCCAGCAGACCTCTAGCGGAGATCTCCTACGAGCAGTACTTC | TRBD2 | TRBJ2-7 | once | TRBV6-2/TRBV6-3
CATSDLAGTPYNEQFF | TGTGCCACCAGTGACCTAGCGGGAACCCCCTACAATGAGCAGTTCTTC | TRBD2 | TRBJ2-1 | NA | TRBV24-1
CASSKRAPGETQYF | TGTGCCAGCAGTAAGCGGGCCCCCGGGGAGACCCAGTACTTC | NA | TRBJ2-5 | NA | TRBV5-6
CASRTGGTYNSPLHF | TGTGCCAGCAGGACAGGGGGCACCTATAATTCACCCCTCCACTTT | TRBD1 | TRBJ1-6 | NA | TRBV28
CASSFSGTGFSYEQYF | TGTGCCAGCAGCTTTTCTGGGACAGGATTCTCCTACGAGCAGTACTTC | TRBD1 | TRBJ2-7 | few | TRBV11-2
CASSVRTSGRDEQYF | TGTGCCAGCAGTGTCCGGACTAGCGGGAGAGACGAGCAGTACTTC | TRBD2 | TRBJ2-7 | once | TRBV2
CASSPPGALGNYGYTF | TGTGCCAGCTCCCCGCCTGGGGCACTGGGTAACTATGGCTACACCTTC | NA | TRBJ1-2 | once | TRBV28
CASKGTLIAAQHF | TGTGCCAGTAAAGGGACACTAATTGCGGCCCAGCATTTT | NA | TRBJ1-5 | NA | TRBV19
CAILSRGTYNQPQHF | TGTGCCATCCTCTCCCGGGGGACCTATAATCAGCCCCAGCATTTT | NA | TRBJ1-5 | few | TRBV28
CASSPGGSLYEQFF | TGTGCCAGCTCACCTGGCGGGAGTTTGTATGAGCAGTTCTTC | TRBD2 | TRBJ2-1 | NA | TRBV18
CASSPGQSQKYEQYF | TGTGCCAGCAGTCCCGGACAGTCTCAAAAGTACGAGCAGTACTTC | NA | TRBJ2-7 | NA | TRBV28
CSVPTGTGELFF | TGCAGCGTTCCCACAGGCACCGGGGAGCTGTTTTTT | NA | TRBJ2-2 | NA | TRBV29-1
CASSGQEFSNQPQHF | TGTGCCAGCAGCGGACAGGAGTTTAGCAATCAGCCCCAGCATTTT | TRBD1 | TRBJ1-5 | once | TRBV28
CASSLLNTDTQYF | TGTGCCAGCAGCCTTCTTAACACAGATACGCAGTATTTT | NA | TRBJ2-3 | NA | TRBV3-1/TRBV3-2
CASSRHDAYGYTF | TGTGCCAGCAGTCGACACGACGCCTATGGCTACACCTTC | NA | TRBJ1-2 | once | TRBV6-5
CASSQVSVVTQYF | TGTGCCAGCAGCCAAGTTTCCGTAGTGACCCAGTACTTC | NA | TRBJ2-5 | NA | TRBV3-1/TRBV3-2
CASSYEGSGELFF | TGTGCCAGCAGTTACGAGGGATCTGGGGAGCTGTTTTTT | NA | TRBJ2-2 | NA | TRBV6-6
CASSTYTGELFF | TGTGCCAGCAGCACATACACCGGGGAGCTGTTTTTT | NA | TRBJ2-2 | NA | TRBV11-2
CASSLDRYSSMGGYTF | TGTGCCAGCAGCTTAGATCGTTACAGCTCCATGGGTGGCTACACCTTC | NA | TRBJ1-2 | NA | TRBV11-2
CASSQGLAGGSTGELFF | TGCGCCAGCAGCCAAGGACTCGCGGGGGGGAGCACCGGGGAGCTGTTTTTT | TRBD2 | TRBJ2-2 | once | TRBV5-1
CASSRDREYNSPLHF | TGTGCCAGCAGCCGGGACAGGGAATATAATTCACCCCTCCACTTT | TRBD1 | TRBJ1-6 | once | TRBV28
CAIGTDSIDGYTF | TGTGCCATCGGGACAGATAGTATAGATGGCTACACCTTC | TRBD1 | TRBJ1-2 | NA | TRBV10-3
CASSFSGLNTEAFF | TGTGCCAGCAGCTTTTCCGGTCTGAACACTGAAGCTTTCTTT | NA | TRBJ1-1 | NA | TRBV7-9
CASSLDRDTSSGNTIYF | TGTGCCAGCAGCTTAGACCGGGACACTAGCTCTGGAAACACCATATATTTT | NA | TRBJ1-3 | NA | TRBV11-2
CASSYSQANPLLLGGYTF | TGTGCCAGCAGTTACTCCCAGGCCAACCCACTCCTTCTCGGTGGCTACACCTTC | NA | TRBJ1-2 | few | TRBV6-2/TRBV6-3
CASSQWNTEAFF | TGTGCCAGCAGCCAGTGGAACACTGAAGCTTTCTTT | NA | TRBJ1-1 | once | TRBV9
CASSYAGTGGWPQHF | TGTGCCAGCAGTTATGCCGGGACAGGGGGCTGGCCCCAGCATTTT | TRBD1 | TRBJ1-5 | NA | TRBV6-5
CASSLSTNQPQHF | TGCGCCAGCAGCTTGTCTACCAATCAGCCCCAGCATTTT | NA | TRBJ1-5 | NA | TRBV5-1
CSASRGPSNQPQHF | TGCAGTGCTAGTCGGGGTCCCAGCAATCAGCCCCAGCATTTT | NA | TRBJ1-5 | NA | TRBV20-1
CASSPPFPNLAGGVEQYF | TGCGCCAGCAGCCCCCCTTTCCCGAACCTAGCGGGGGGGGTCGAGCAGTACTTC | TRBD2 | TRBJ2-7 | many | TRBV4-1
CATSDGAGTSDYEQYF | TGTGCCACCAGTGACGGTGCAGGGACTAGCGACTACGAGCAGTACTTC | TRBD2 | TRBJ2-7 | NA | TRBV24-1
CASRNGGGATNEKLFF | TGTGCCAGCAGGAACGGCGGGGGAGCAACTAATGAAAAACTGTTTTTT | NA | TRBJ1-4 | NA | TRBV28
CASSLYPGPLFYNEQFF | TGCGCCAGCAGCCTTTATCCGGGTCCTCTTTTCTACAATGAGCAGTTCTTC | NA | TRBJ2-1 | NA | TRBV23-1
CASSPAGANYGYTF | TGTGCCAGCTCACCCGCAGGGGCTAACTATGGCTACACCTTC | NA | TRBJ1-2 | NA | TRBV18
CASSGRWGRREETQYF | TGTGCCAGCAGCGGGCGCTGGGGGAGGCGTGAAGAGACCCAGTACTTC | NA | TRBJ2-5 | NA | TRBV7-9
CASSYSPPNTGELFF | TGTGCCAGCAGCTATAGCCCCCCGAACACCGGGGAGCTGTTTTTT | NA | TRBJ2-2 | NA | TRBV5-6
CASSPTSGQGFTYGYTF | TGTGCCAGCTCACCAACCTCTGGACAGGGGTTTACCTATGGCTACACCTTC | TRBD1 | TRBJ1-2 | NA | TRBV18
CASRLGRSTDTQYF | TGTGCCAGCCGGTTAGGCAGGAGCACAGATACGCAGTATTTT | NA | TRBJ2-3 | NA | TRBV28
CASRKEAGGPGTQYF | TGTGCCAGCAGAAAAGAAGCGGGGGGGCCCGGTACGCAGTATTTT | TRBD2 | TRBJ2-3 | NA | TRBV6-5
CASSDTGSGNTIYF | TGTGCCAGCAGTGACACAGGGTCTGGAAACACCATATATTTT | NA | TRBJ1-3 | few | TRBV25-1